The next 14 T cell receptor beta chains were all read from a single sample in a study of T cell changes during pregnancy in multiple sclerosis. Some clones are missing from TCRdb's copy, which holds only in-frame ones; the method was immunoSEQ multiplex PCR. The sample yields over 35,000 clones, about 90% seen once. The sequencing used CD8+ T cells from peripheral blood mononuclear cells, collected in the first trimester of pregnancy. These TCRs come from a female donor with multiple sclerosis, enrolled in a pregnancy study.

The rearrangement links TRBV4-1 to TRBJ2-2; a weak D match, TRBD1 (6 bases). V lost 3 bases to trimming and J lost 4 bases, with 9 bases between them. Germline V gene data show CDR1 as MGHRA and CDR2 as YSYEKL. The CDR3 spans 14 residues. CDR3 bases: TGCGCCAGCAGCCACAGGGACATCACCGGGGAGCTGTTTTTT. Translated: CASSHRDITGELFF.

The CDR3 region has the DNA TGCGCCAGCAGCCAAGATGGGGCAGTGAATCAGCCCCAGCATTTT. This sequence encodes CASSQDGAVNQPQHF. The chain recombines TRBV4-1 with TRBJ1-5; tentatively, D is TRBD1 (5 bases). CDR1 is MGHRA, CDR2 YSYEKL, per germline. V gave up 0 bases and J gave up 4 bases, with 10 bases separating them. The CDR3 extends over 15 amino acids.

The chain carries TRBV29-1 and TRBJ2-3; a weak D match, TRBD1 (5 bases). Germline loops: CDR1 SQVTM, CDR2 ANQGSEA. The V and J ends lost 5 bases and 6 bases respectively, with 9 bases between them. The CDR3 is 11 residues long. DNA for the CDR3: TGCAGCGTTAGACAGTCGGATACGCAGTATTTT. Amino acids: CSVRQSDTQYF.

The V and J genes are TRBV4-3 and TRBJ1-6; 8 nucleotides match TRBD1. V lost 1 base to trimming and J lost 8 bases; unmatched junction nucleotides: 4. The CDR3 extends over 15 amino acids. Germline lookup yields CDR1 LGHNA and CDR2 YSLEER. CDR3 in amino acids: CASSQGTGIYSPLHF. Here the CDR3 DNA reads TGCGCCAGCAGCCAAGGGACAGGGATTTATTCACCCCTCCACTTT.

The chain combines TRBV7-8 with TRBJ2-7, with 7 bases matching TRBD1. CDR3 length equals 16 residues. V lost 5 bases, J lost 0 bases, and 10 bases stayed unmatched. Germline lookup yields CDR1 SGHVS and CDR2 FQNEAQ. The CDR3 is CASSKAGTDTSYEQYF. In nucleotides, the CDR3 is TGTGCCAGCAGCAAAGCCGGGACAGATACCTCCTACGAGCAGTACTTC.

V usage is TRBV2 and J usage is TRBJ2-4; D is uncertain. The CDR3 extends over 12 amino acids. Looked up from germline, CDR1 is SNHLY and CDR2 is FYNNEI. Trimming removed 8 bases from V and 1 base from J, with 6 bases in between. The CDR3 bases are TGTGCCAGCGGTCGGGCCAAAAACATTCAGTACTTC. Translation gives CASGRAKNIQYF.

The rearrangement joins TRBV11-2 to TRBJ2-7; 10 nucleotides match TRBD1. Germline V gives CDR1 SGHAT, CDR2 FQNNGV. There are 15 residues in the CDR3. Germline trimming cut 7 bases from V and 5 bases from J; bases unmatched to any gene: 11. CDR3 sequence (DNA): TGTGCCAGCACCTCCCCAGCGGGACAGGGGAACGAGCAGTACTTC. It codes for CASTSPAGQGNEQYF.

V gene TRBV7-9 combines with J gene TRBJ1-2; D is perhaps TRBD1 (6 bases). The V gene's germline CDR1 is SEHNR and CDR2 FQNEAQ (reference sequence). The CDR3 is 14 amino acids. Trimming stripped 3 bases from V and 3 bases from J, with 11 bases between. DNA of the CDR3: TGTGCCAGCAGCTTCCAGGGGCCGTACTATGGCTACACCTTC. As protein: CASSFQGPYYGYTF.

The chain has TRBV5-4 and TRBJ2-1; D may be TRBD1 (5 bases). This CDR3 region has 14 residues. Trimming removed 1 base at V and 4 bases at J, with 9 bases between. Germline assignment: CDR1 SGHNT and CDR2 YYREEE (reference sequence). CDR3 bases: TGTGCCAGCAGCTTGAATAGGGGATACAATGAGCAGTTCTTC. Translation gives CASSLNRGYNEQFF.

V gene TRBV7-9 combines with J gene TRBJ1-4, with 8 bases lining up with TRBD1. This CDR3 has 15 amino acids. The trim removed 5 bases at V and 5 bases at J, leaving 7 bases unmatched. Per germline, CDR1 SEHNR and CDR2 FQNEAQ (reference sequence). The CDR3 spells CASSTNRGRNEKLFF. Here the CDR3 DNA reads TGTGCCAGCAGCACCAACAGGGGGAGGAATGAAAAACTGTTTTTT.

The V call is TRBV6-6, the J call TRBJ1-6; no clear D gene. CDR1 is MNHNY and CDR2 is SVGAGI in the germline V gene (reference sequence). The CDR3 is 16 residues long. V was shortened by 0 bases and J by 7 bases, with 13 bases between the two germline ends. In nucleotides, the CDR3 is TGTGCCAGCAGTTACTCCTTCCAGGTCACGAATTCACCCCTCCACTTT. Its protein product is CASSYSFQVTNSPLHF.

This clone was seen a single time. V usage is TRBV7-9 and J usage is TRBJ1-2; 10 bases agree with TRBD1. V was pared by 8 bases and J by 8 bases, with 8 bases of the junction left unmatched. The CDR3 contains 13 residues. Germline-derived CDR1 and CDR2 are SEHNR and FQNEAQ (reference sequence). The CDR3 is CASLAGTGVGYTF. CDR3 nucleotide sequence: TGTGCCAGCCTCGCCGGGACAGGGGTCGGCTACACCTTC.

DNA for the CDR3: TGCGCCAGCAGCCAGTCTATGGGGGCTCCATCCTACGAGCAGTACTTC. Protein: CASSQSMGAPSYEQYF. This chain links TRBV4-3 with TRBJ2-7; TRBD1 is a possible D gene (6 bases). Germline assignment: CDR1 LGHNA and CDR2 YSLEER. The CDR3 is 16 amino acids. Deletions cut 3 bases from V and 1 base from J, with 16 bases between.

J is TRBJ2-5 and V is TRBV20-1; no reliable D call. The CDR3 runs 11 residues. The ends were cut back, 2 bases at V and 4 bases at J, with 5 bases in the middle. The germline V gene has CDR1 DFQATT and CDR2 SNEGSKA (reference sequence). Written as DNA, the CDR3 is TGCAGTGCTAGATCATTAGAGACCCAGTACTTC. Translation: CSARSLETQYF.